The 3 T cell receptor beta chains given below trace back to one sample, sequenced in a study of blood T cell repertoires in COVID-19. Here immunoSEQ multiplex PCR was the method, and the copy in TCRdb shows in-frame clones only, minus some. The repertoire has about 300,000 clones, roughly 89% of them found once; the top ten carry 1.7%. The sample comprised PBMCs or T cells enriched from blood (not recorded which). These receptors came from a woman in her thirties or forties who had recovered from COVID-19.

The rearrangement links TRBV29-1 to TRBJ1-6; TRBD1 aligns across 12 bases. The CDR3 sequence is 14 residues long. After removal of 5 bases from V and 9 bases from J, the junction contained 5 bases not matched to a gene. CDR1 and CDR2 (germline): SQVTM, ANQGSEA. The CDR3 DNA sequence: TGCAGCGTTAAGTTGGGACAGGGGGCTTCACCCCTCCACTTT. It specifies CSVKLGQGASPLHF. The full variable domain, in which reference TRBV29-1 and TRBJ1-6 provide the parts outside the CDR3, is SAVISQKPSRDICQRGTSLTIQCQVDSQVTMMFWYRQQPGQSLTLIATANQGSEATYESGFVIDKFPISRPNLTFSTLTVSNMSPEDSSIYLCSVKLGQGASPLHFGNGTRLTVT.

This clone was detected once. Distinct nucleotide sequences in the sample also encode this CDR3. This chain uses TRBV18 with TRBJ1-4, with D perhaps TRBD1 (6 bases). V was pared by 6 bases and J by 2 bases, with 10 bases between. The CDR3 totals 14 residues. CDR1 KGHSH and CDR2 LQKENI come from the germline V gene. The CDR3 bases are TGTGCCAGCTCCACAGGGTTTACTAATGAAAAACTGTTTTTT. Translated, it gives CASSTGFTNEKLFF.

This chain connects TRBV6-4 to TRBJ1-1; the match to TRBD1 covers 7 bases. Germline lookup yields CDR1 MRHNA and CDR2 SNTAGT. This CDR3 has 14 residues. Unmatched junction bases numbered 5, after V lost 6 bases and J lost 1 base. CDR3 sequence reads: CASSPRGTNTEAFF. CDR3 bases: TGTGCCAGCAGCCCCAGGGGGACGAACACTGAAGCTTTCTTT.